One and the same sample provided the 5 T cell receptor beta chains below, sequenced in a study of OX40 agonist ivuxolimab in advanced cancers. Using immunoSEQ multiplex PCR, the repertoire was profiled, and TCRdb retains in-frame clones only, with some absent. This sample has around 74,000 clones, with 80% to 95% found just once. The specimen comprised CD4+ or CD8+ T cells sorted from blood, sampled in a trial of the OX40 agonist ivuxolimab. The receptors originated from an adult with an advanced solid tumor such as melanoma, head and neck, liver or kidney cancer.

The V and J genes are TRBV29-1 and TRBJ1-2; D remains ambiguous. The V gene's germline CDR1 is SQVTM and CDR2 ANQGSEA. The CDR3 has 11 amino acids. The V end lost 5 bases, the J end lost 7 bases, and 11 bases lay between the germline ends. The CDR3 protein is CSVQRAGGYTF. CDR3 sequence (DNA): TGCAGCGTTCAACGGGCCGGTGGCTACACCTTC.

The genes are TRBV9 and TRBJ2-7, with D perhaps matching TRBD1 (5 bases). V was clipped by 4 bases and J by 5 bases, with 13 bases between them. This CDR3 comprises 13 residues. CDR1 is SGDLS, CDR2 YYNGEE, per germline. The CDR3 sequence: CASSQGAVHEQYF. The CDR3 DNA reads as TGTGCCAGCAGCCAAGGGGCTGTTCACGAGCAGTACTTC.

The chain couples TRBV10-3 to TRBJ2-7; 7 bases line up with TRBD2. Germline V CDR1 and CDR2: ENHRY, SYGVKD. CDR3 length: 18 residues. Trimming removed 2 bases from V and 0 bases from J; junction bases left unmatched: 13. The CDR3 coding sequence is TGTGCCATCAGTGAGACAAATTGGGCTAGCGGACTCTCCTACGAGCAGTACTTC. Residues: CAISETNWASGLSYEQYF.

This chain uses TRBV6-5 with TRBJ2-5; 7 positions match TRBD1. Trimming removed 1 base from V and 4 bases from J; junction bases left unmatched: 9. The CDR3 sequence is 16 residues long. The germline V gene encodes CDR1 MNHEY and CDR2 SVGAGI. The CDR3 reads CASSYFSTGVGETQYF. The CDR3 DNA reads TGTGCCAGCAGTTACTTTTCTACAGGGGTAGGAGAGACCCAGTACTTC.

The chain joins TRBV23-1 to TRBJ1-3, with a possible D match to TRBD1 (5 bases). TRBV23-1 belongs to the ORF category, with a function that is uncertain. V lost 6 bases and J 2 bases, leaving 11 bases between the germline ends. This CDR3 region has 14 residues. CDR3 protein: CASRHRFPGNTIYF. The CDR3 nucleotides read TGCGCCAGCAGACACAGGTTCCCTGGAAACACCATATATTTT.